The source of this TCR beta chain is a study of blood T cell repertoires in COVID-19. Data came from immunoSEQ multiplex PCR; TCRdb stores just in-frame clones and leaves some out. There are about 100,000 clones in the sample; approximately 86% occur only once, and more than 1% lies in the top ten. CDR1 and CDR2 (germline): MGHRA, YSYEKL. The V gene end was trimmed by 0 bases and the J gene end by 3 bases; junction bases not matched to a gene: 1. The CDR3 spans 15 residues. V gene TRBV4-1 combines with J gene TRBJ2-1; 8 bases line up with TRBD2. The source of this sequence is a man older than 75 with active or convalescent COVID-19. The specimen sequenced was peripheral blood. In nucleotides, the CDR3 is TGCGCCAGCAGCCAAGATACTAGCGGCTACAATGAGCAGTTCTTC. Its translation: CASSQDTSGYNEQFF.